This T cell receptor beta chain was sequenced during a study of cytomegalovirus exposure and HLA in healthy donors. Study-level information: A preliminary data release comprised 70 million to 95 million unique TCRs obtained from HLA-typed donors.

The CDR3 totals 19 residues. The PCR used 60 Vbeta and 13 Jbeta primers. Method: immunoSEQ multiplex PCR; TCRdb's copy keeps in-frame clones and lacks some. The sample yields about 63,000 clones, roughly two thirds seen once. This TCR derives from a man aged 50 or older in good health and CMV-seronegative. What was sequenced was PBMCs. The gene calls are TRBV1 and TRBJ2-1; TRBD2 is taken as the D call from the table, unchecked against the DNA. TRBV1 is annotated as a pseudogene. The CDR3 is CTSSQGPRLAGVSYNEQFF. CDR3 nucleotides: TGCACCAGCAGCCAAGGGCCGAGACTAGCGGGGGTCTCCTACAATGAGCAGTTCTTC.